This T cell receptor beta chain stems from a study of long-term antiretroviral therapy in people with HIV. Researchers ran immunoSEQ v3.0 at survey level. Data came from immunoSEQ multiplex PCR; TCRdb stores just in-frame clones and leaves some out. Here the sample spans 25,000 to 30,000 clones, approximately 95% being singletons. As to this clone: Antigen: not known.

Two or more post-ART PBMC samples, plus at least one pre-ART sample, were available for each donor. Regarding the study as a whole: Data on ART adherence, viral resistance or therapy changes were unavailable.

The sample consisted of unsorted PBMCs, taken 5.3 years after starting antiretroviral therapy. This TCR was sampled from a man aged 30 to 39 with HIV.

DNA for the CDR3: TGCGCCAGCAGCCAAGTGAGGGGGCGCAATCAGCCCCAGCATTTT. It encodes CASSQVRGRNQPQHF. The rearrangement joins TRBV4-3 to TRBJ1-5, with 7 bases that match TRBD1. Germline CDR1 reads LGHNA; CDR2 reads YSLEER. The CDR3 contains 15 residues. J lost 2 bases, V lost 1 base, and 2 bases had no gene match.